The present T cell receptor (beta chain) was sequenced within a study of shared clonotypes between healthy human individuals. The count of this clone is one. TCRdb's copy holds only in-frame clones and misses some; the assay was immunoSEQ multiplex PCR. Altogether a few million clones are present, approximately 95% being singletons, with the ten largest covering 0.39%. CDR3 length equals 12 residues. Per the germline V gene, CDR1 is SEHNR and CDR2 is FQNEAQ (reference sequence). Trimming stripped 3 bases from V and 8 bases from J, with 9 bases between. Sequenced: naive CD4+ T cells from PBMCs. Described subset: CD45RA+ positively selected. The genes are TRBV7-9 and TRBJ2-3, with D unclear. The clonotype was recovered from a man aged 18 to 30 in good health. Some clones in this sample may be carry-over from other donors' samples. CDR3 protein: CASSFSTSTQYF. The DNA for the CDR3 is TGTGCCAGCAGCTTCAGTACAAGTACGCAGTATTTT.